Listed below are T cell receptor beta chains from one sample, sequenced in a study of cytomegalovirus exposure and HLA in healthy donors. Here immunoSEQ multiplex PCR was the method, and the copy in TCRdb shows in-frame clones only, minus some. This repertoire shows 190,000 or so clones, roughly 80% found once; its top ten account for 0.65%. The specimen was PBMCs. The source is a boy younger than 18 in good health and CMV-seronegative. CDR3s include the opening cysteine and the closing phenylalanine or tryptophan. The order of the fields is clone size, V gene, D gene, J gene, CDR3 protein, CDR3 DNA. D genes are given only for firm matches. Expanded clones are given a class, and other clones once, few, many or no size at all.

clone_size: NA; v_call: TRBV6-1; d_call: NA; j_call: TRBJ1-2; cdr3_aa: CASRAGGGGAYGYTF; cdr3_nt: TGTGCCAGCAGGGCGGGTGGGGGGGGCGCGTATGGCTACACCTTC
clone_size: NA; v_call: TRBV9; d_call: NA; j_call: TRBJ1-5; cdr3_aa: CASSVAEGSNQPQHF; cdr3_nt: TGTGCCAGCAGCGTCGCGGAAGGTAGCAATCAGCCCCAGCATTTT
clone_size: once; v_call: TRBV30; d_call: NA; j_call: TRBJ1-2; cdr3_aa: CAWSQQRIYGYTF; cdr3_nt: TGTGCCTGGAGTCAGCAGAGGATCTATGGCTACACCTTC
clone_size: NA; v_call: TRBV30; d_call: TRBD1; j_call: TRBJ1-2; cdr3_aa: CAWSVGGQGSYTF; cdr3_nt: TGTGCCTGGAGTGTAGGGGGACAGGGGAGCTACACCTTC
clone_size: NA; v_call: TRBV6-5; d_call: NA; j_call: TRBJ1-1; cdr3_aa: CASSYSETVNTEAFF; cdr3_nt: TGTGCCAGCAGTTACTCGGAGACGGTGAACACTGAAGCTTTCTTT
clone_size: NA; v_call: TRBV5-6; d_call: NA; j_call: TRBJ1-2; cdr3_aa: CASSLKPGTNYGYTF; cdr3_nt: TGTGCCAGCAGCCTCAAACCGGGAACCAACTATGGCTACACCTTC
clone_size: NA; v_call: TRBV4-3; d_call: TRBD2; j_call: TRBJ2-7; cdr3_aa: CASSPTSGPTYEQYF; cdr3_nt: TGCGCCAGCAGCCCGACTAGCGGGCCTACCTACGAGCAGTACTTC
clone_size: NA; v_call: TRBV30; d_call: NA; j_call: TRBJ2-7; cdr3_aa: CACQVSYEQYF; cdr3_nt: TGTGCCTGTCAGGTGAGCTACGAGCAGTACTTC
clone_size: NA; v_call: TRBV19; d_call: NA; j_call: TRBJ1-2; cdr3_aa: CASSILTGNPGAYGYTF; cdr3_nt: TGTGCCAGTAGTATTCTGACGGGTAACCCGGGAGCCTATGGCTACACCTTC
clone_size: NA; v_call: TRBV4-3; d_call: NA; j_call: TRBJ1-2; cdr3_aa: CASSHRSNVNGYTF; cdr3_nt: TGCGCCAGCAGCCACCGGTCCAACGTTAACGGCTACACCTTC
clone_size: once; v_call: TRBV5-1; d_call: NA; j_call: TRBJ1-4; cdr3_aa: CASSPGLKNEKLFF; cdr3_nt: TGCGCCAGCAGCCCGGGACTTAAGAATGAAAAACTGTTTTTT
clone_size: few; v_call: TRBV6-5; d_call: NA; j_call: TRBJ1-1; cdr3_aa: CASSYGGVTEAFF; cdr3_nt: TGTGCCAGCAGTTACGGCGGGGTCACTGAAGCTTTCTTT
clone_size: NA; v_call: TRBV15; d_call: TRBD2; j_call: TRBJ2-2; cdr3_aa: CATSSTELAGAAANTGELFF; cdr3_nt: TGTGCCACCAGCAGTACGGAGCTAGCGGGAGCCGCTGCGAACACCGGGGAGCTGTTTTTT
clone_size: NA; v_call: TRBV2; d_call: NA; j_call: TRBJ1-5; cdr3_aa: CASSDMDGENQPQHF; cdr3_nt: TGTGCCAGCAGTGATATGGACGGGGAGAATCAGCCCCAGCATTTT
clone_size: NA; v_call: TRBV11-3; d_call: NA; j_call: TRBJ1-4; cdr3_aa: CASSPQAASEKLFF; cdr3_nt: TGTGCCAGCAGCCCGCAAGCAGCGAGCGAAAAACTGTTTTTT
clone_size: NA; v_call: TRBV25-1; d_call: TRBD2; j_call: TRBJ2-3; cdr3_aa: CATRTSGSADTQYF; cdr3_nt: TGTGCCACCAGGACTAGCGGTAGCGCAGATACGCAGTATTTT
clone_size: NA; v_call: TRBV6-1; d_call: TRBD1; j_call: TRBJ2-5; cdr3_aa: CASRDSWTETQYF; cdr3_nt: TGTGCCAGTCGGGACAGTTGGACGGAGACCCAGTACTTC
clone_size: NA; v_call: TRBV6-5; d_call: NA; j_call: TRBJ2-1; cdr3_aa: CASSYQRSNEQFF; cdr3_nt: TGTGCCAGCAGTTACCAGCGGTCTAATGAGCAGTTCTTC